Listed below are T cell receptor beta chains from one sample, sequenced in a study of metastatic and nonmetastatic thyroid tumors. Through MiXCR, TCRdb re-clonotyped the PCR reads. The sample includes some 40,000 clones, about 13% of them seen just once. The sequencing sample was made of blood. The receptors shown here come from a female donor with papillary thyroid cancer or a benign thyroid nodule (not recorded which). Some clones in this sample may be carry-over from other donors' samples. Both conserved end residues are part of each CDR3. The D gene is left open where the match is weak. Rows may omit the clone size; those that give it use once, few, many or a size class.

clone_size: many
j_call: TRBJ2-7
d_call: TRBD1
v_call: TRBV11-1
cdr3_nt: TGTGCCAGCAGTTCCGGGACAGGGGTGTACGAGCAGTACTTC
cdr3_aa: CASSSGTGVYEQYF

clone_size: NA
j_call: TRBJ2-7
d_call: NA
v_call: TRBV3-1
cdr3_nt: TGTGCCAGCAGCCAAGATGGCTATCCCCTTACCTACGAGCAGTACTTC
cdr3_aa: CASSQDGYPLTYEQYF

clone_size: many
j_call: TRBJ1-5
d_call: TRBD1
v_call: TRBV6-6
cdr3_nt: TGTGCCAGCAGTCGACCCGGGGACAGCAAATACGGGGGTCGCAATCAGCCCCAGCATTTT
cdr3_aa: CASSRPGDSKYGGRNQPQHF

clone_size: NA
j_call: TRBJ2-7
d_call: NA
v_call: TRBV2
cdr3_nt: TGTGCCAGCAGTGGGACCTCCTACGAGCAGTACTTC
cdr3_aa: CASSGTSYEQYF

clone_size: NA
j_call: TRBJ2-1
d_call: NA
v_call: TRBV29-1
cdr3_nt: TGCAGCGTTGAAGAAGGGATCGGGAGCTCGCAGTTCTTC
cdr3_aa: CSVEEGIGSSQFF

clone_size: many
j_call: TRBJ1-4
d_call: NA
v_call: TRBV4-2
cdr3_nt: TGTGCCAGCAGCCACGAAACCGGCGAAAAACTGTTTTTT
cdr3_aa: CASSHETGEKLFF

clone_size: NA
j_call: TRBJ1-5
d_call: NA
v_call: TRBV19
cdr3_nt: TGTGCCAGCTTTAATAGCAATCAGCCCCAGCATTTT
cdr3_aa: CASFNSNQPQHF

clone_size: many
j_call: TRBJ2-7
d_call: NA
v_call: TRBV29-1
cdr3_nt: TGCAGCGTTAGAAAACAGGGTCACGAGCAGTACTTC
cdr3_aa: CSVRKQGHEQYF

clone_size: NA
j_call: TRBJ2-1
d_call: NA
v_call: TRBV28
cdr3_nt: TGTGCCAGCAGGGCCCCCTCCGCAGGTGCGGTTTTTGAGCAGTTCTTC
cdr3_aa: CASRAPSAGAVFEQFF

clone_size: once
j_call: TRBJ1-2
d_call: TRBD1
v_call: TRBV20-1
cdr3_nt: TGCAGTGCTAGCCCGCCAGGGGGCTCATATGGCTACACCTTC
cdr3_aa: CSASPPGGSYGYTF

clone_size: NA
j_call: TRBJ2-5
d_call: NA
v_call: TRBV15
cdr3_nt: TGTTCCACCAGCAGCCCCCCCCCAGAGGTGATACAAGAGACCCAGTACTTC
cdr3_aa: CSTSSPPPEVIQETQYF

clone_size: NA
j_call: TRBJ1-1
d_call: TRBD1
v_call: TRBV10-3
cdr3_nt: TGTGCCATCCGGCCGACAGGGGAGCATACTGAAGCTTTCTTT
cdr3_aa: CAIRPTGEHTEAFF

clone_size: few
j_call: TRBJ1-3
d_call: TRBD1
v_call: TRBV6-1
cdr3_nt: TGTGCCAGCAGAACCGGACAGGGATCCTCTGGAAACACCATATATTTT
cdr3_aa: CASRTGQGSSGNTIYF

clone_size: many
j_call: TRBJ2-2
d_call: NA
v_call: TRBV9
cdr3_nt: TGTGCCAGCAGCGTTCGACAGGATTCTACCGGGGAGCTGTTTTTT
cdr3_aa: CASSVRQDSTGELFF

clone_size: many
j_call: TRBJ2-7
d_call: NA
v_call: TRBV5-1
cdr3_nt: TGCGCCAGTCAAAGCAGTCTCGGCGAGCAGTACTTC
cdr3_aa: CASQSSLGEQYF

clone_size: NA
j_call: TRBJ2-6
d_call: TRBD1
v_call: TRBV24-1
cdr3_nt: TGTGCCACCCAGGACAGGGCAGGGGCCAACGTCCTGACTTTC
cdr3_aa: CATQDRAGANVLTF